This paragraph covers one TCR beta chain sequence. What it recognizes is unknown. Trimming removed 5 bases from V and 8 bases from J; junction bases left unmatched: 5. Germline CDR1 reads SGHAT; CDR2 reads FQNNGV. The CDR3 has 15 amino acids. Amplification targeted TCR beta CDR3 regions from RNA transcripts. First-round RT-PCR with HTBI primers amplified the TCR CDR3 region. TCRdb independently ran MiXCR on the multiplex PCR reads; one entry per CDR3 protein. The data show 300,000 to 400,000 distinct CDR3 sequences, roughly 15% seen once. This entry comes from a study of T cells in Graves' hyperthyroidism and ophthalmopathy. At the level of the study: Initial diagnosis, before any treatment, was when peripheral blood was collected.

Study-wide points: Blood also carried most thyroid clonotypes expanded above 0.001. The model made its ophthalmopathy prediction, and onset followed a median approximately six months later.

The chain employs TRBV11-2 and TRBJ2-1; 14 bases match TRBD2. This receptor was obtained from a woman aged 30 to 39 with Graves' ophthalmopathy. Material for sequencing was blood. The CDR3 DNA follows: TGTGCCAGCAGCCCGACTAGCGGGAGGGACTATGAGCAGTTCTTC. Translating it yields CASSPTSGRDYEQFF. The entire variable domain, with the rest obtained from reference TRBV11-2 and TRBJ2-1, is as follows: EAGVAQSPRYKIIEKRQSVAFWCNPISGHATLYWYQQILGQGPKLLIQFQNNGVVDDSQLPKDRFSAERLKGVDSTLKIQPAKLEDSAVYLCASSPTSGRDYEQFFGPGTRLTVL.